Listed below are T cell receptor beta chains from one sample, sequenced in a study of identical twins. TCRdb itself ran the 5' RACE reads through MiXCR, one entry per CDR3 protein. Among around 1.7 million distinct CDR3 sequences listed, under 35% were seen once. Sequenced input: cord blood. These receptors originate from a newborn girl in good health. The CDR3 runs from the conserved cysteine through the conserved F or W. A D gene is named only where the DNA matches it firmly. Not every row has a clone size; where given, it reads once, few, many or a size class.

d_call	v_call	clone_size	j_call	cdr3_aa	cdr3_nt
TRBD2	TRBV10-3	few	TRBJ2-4	CAISSTSRLAKNIQYF	TGTGCCATCAGCTCGACTAGCCGATTAGCCAAAAACATTCAGTACTTC
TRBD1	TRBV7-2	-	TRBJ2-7	CASSLYRGGQYF	TGTGCCAGCAGCTTATACAGGGGTGGGCAGTACTTC
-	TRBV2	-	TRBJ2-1	CASSGRAGSYNEQFF	TGTGCCAGCAGTGGAAGGGCAGGCTCCTACAATGAGCAGTTCTTC
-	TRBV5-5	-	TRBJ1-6	CASSFGPGYNSPLHF	TGTGCCAGCAGCTTCGGTCCCGGATATAATTCACCCCTCCACTTT
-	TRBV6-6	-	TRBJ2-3	CASTSPPDTQYF	TGTGCCAGCACCTCCCCACCAGATACGCAGTATTTT
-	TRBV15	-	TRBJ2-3	CATSREGGFTDTQYF	TGTGCCACCAGCAGAGAGGGGGGTTTCACAGATACGCAGTATTTT
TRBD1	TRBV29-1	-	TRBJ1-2	CSVVEGAGGRVNGYTF	TGCAGCGTTGTGGAAGGAGCAGGGGGCAGAGTAAATGGCTACACCTTC
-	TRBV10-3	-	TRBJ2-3	CAISLRWRDTDTQYF	TGTGCCATCAGTCTCCGCTGGAGGGACACAGATACGCAGTATTTT
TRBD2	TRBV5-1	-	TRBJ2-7	CASSLVTVRGSHNEQYF	TGCGCCAGCAGCTTGGTAACCGTGCGCGGGAGTCACAATGAGCAGTACTTC
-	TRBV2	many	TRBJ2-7	CASTLPTRSSYEQYF	TGTGCCAGCACGTTACCAACTAGGTCATCCTACGAGCAGTACTTC
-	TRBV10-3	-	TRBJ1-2	CAIKGEANYGYTF	TGTGCCATCAAGGGGGAGGCTAACTATGGCTACACCTTC
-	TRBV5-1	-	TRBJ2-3	CASSSDGIGTDTQYF	TGCGCCAGCAGCTCGGACGGAATAGGCACAGATACGCAGTATTTT
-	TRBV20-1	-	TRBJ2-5	CSARKSMGQETQYF	TGCAGTGCTAGAAAGTCGATGGGACAAGAGACCCAGTACTTC
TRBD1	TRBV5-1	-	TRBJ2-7	CASSRSGTGIYTYEQYF	TGCGCCAGCAGCCGGTCAGGGACAGGGATTTATACCTACGAGCAGTACTTC
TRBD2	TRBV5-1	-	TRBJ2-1	CASSSTSGGPEQFF	TGCGCCAGCAGCTCGACTAGCGGGGGACCCGAGCAGTTCTTC
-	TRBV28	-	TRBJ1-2	CASSGRGWYGYTF	TGTGCCAGCAGTGGAAGGGGGTGGTATGGCTACACCTTC
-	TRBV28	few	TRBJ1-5	CASSLKGRINQPQHF	TGTGCCAGCAGTTTGAAGGGACGGATCAATCAGCCCCAGCATTTT
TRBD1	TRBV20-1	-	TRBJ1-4	CSAREGQGAGLFF	TGCAGTGCTAGAGAGGGACAGGGGGCCGGACTGTTTTTT
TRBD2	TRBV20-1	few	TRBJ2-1	CSASDSGRRNEQFF	TGCAGTGCTAGCGACAGCGGGAGGAGGAATGAGCAGTTCTTC
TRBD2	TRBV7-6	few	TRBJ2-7	CASSLETSGPSYEQYF	TGTGCCAGCAGCTTGGAGACTAGCGGTCCCTCCTACGAGCAGTACTTC
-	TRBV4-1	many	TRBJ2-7	CASSQESGSYEQYF	TGCGCCAGCAGCCAAGAATCGGGTAGCTACGAGCAGTACTTC
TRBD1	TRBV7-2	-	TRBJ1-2	CASSFGQDFSYGYTF	TGTGCCAGCAGCTTCGGACAGGACTTCTCCTATGGCTACACCTTC
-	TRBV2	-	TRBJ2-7	CASVLQGRSSYNEQYF	TGTGCCAGCGTCCTGCAGGGAAGGAGCTCCTACAATGAGCAGTACTTC